By share of the sample, the clone carrying this T cell receptor beta chain is medium-sized. Antigen specificity is unknown. Measured with immunoSEQ multiplex PCR; TCRdb has only the in-frame clones, and not every one. The data show 9,500 to 11,000 clones, over 70% seen once. Sorted T cells were CFSE-labeled and cultured around 5 days with allogeneic regulatory or mature dendritic cells at 1:10. CD4+ or CD8+ T cells were sorted as naive CD45RA+ or memory CD45RO+. This record belongs to a study of regulatory dendritic cells for organ transplantation. Study-level results: Resting memory CD8+ T cells held the most alloreactive clonotypes. Regulatory dendritic cells appeared to expand memory CD8+ clones less than mature ones. Memory CD8+ T cells were the most oligoclonal; naive cells were highly diverse.

The CDR3 is made up of 12 amino acids. Per germline, CDR1 SGHDN and CDR2 FVKESK. V was clipped by 4 bases and J by 4 bases; unmatched bases: 0. The rearrangement links TRBV14 to TRBJ1-2, with 7 bases aligning to TRBD1. The source material was memory CD4+ T cells from blood cultured with regulatory dendritic cells. Subset defined: CD45RO+ memory T cells. This TCR came from a human donor in good health. The CDR3 loop is CASSRQGYGYTF. CDR3 nucleotides: TGTGCCAGCAGCCGACAGGGCTATGGCTACACCTTC.